This T cell receptor (beta chain) was profiled in a study of naive and memory T cell subsets. The V and J ends lost 6 bases and 4 bases, in that order; junction bases with no gene match: 5. Germline V CDR1 and CDR2: MNHNS, SASEGT. The CDR3 covers 15 residues. As for this clonotype: Its cognate antigen is unknown.

Four subsets defined by CD45RA and CD27 were sorted after CD3, CD4, CD8 and live/dead staining. Two oligonucleotides, mixed equimolar, formed the beta constant-region primer covering TRBC1 and TRBC2. Nested alpha and beta constant-region primers with the SP2 primer drove four PCR rounds on ligated cDNA. Ligation attached a single-stranded oligonucleotide with a 12-nucleotide UMI and the SP2 primer to the cDNA 3' end. MiXCR was run by TCRdb on the UMI-ligation and nested PCR reads, yielding one entry per CDR3 protein. This table holds about 150,000 distinct CDR3 sequences, approximately 22% found once. Findings of the study overall: Possibly reflecting memory cells re-expressing CD45RA, a few larger clonotypes occurred in naive repertoires, especially CD8.

This rearrangement joins TRBV6-1 to TRBJ2-3; 12 bases are a match to TRBD2. Material for sequencing was naive CD4+ T cells from blood. This clonotype was obtained from a human donor in good health. CDR3 sequence: CASSRLAGAPDTQYF. The CDR3 nucleotides are TGTGCCAGCAGCCGACTAGCGGGAGCTCCAGATACGCAGTATTTT.